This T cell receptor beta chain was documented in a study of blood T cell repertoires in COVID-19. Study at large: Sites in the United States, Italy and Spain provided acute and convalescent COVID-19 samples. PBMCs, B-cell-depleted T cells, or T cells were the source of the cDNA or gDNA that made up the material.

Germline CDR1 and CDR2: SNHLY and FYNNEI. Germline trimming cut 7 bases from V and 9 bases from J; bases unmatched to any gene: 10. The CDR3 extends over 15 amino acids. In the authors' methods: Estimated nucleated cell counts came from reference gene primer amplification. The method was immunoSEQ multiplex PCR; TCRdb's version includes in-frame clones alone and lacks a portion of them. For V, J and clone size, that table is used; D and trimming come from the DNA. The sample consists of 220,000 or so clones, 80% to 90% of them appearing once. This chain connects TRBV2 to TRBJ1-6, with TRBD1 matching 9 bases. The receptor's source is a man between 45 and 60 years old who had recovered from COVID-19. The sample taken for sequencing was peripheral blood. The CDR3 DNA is TGTGCCAGCAAAGGGACAGGGCAGATAAGTTCACCCCTCCACTTT. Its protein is CASKGTGQISSPLHF.